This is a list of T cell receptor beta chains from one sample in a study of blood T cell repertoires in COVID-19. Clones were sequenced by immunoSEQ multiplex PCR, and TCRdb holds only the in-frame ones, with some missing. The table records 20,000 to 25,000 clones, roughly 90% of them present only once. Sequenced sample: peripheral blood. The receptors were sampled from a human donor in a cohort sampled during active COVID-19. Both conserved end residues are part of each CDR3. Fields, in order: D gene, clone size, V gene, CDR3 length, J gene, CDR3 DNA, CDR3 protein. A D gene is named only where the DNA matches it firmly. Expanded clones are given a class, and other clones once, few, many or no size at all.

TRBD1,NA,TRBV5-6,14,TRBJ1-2,TGTGCCAGCAGCTTGGACAGGGGGTACTATGGCTACACCTTC,CASSLDRGYYGYTF
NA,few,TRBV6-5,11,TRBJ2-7,TGTGCCAGCACAGGGACCTACGAGCAGTACTTC,CASTGTYEQYF
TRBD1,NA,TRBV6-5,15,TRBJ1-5,TGTGCCAGCAGTCAGGGACAGTATAGCAATCAGCCCCAGCATTTT,CASSQGQYSNQPQHF
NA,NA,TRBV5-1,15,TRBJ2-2,TGCGCCAGCAAACATCCGACAGCGAACACCGGGGAGCTGTTTTTT,CASKHPTANTGELFF
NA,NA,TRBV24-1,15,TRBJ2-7,TGTGCCACCAGTGATGCTGGGACAAGAACCTACGAGCAGTACTTC,CATSDAGTRTYEQYF
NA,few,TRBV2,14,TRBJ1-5,TGTGCCAGCAGCGGCAGCGGGCGGCATCAGCCCCAGCATTTT,CASSGSGRHQPQHF
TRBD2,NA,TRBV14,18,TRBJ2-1,TGTGCCAGCAGCCAAGATCTACTAGCGGGGGGCGCCGACAATGAGCAGTTCTTC,CASSQDLLAGGADNEQFF
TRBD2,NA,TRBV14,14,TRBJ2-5,TGTGCCAGCAGCTCCGGGACTACGGGAGAGACCCAGTACTTC,CASSSGTTGETQYF
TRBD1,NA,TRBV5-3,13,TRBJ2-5,TGTGCCAGAAGCCTACAGGGGAAGGAGACCCAGTACTTC,CARSLQGKETQYF
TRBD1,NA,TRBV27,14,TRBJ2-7,TGTGCCAGCAGCACGGGACAGGGCCCGGGTAAGCAGTACTTC,CASSTGQGPGKQYF
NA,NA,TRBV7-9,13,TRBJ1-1,TGTGCCAGCAGCTACCAGGGTTTCACTGAAGCTTTCTTT,CASSYQGFTEAFF
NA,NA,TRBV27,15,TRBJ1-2,TGTGCCAGCAGCACCCTCCTGAACATTAACTATGGCTACACCTTC,CASSTLLNINYGYTF
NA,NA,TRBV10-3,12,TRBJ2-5,TGTGCCATCGGCGGGGGCGGAGAGACCCAGTACTTC,CAIGGGGETQYF
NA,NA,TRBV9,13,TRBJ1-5,TGTGCCAGCAGCGTAGGCGGGGTAGAGCCCCAGCATTTT,CASSVGGVEPQHF
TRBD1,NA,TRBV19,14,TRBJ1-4,TGTGCCAGTAGGATGGACAGGGGCAGCGAAAAACTGTTTTTT,CASRMDRGSEKLFF
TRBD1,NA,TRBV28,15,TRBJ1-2,TGTGCCAGCAGTTTAATCGGGGACAGAGCTTATGGCTACACCTTC,CASSLIGDRAYGYTF
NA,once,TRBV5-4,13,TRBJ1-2,TGTGCCAGCAGCTCAACGGGTATCTATGGCTACACCTTC,CASSSTGIYGYTF
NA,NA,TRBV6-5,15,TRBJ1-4,TGTGCCAGCAGTTACTCGATCCGCGGGGATGAAAAACTGTTTTTT,CASSYSIRGDEKLFF
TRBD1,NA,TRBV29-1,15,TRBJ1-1,TGCAGCGTTGTCCCCGGGACAGGGTCCCCCACTGAAGCTTTCTTT,CSVVPGTGSPTEAFF
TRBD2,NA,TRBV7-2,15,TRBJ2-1,TGTGCCAGCAGCATAAGCGGGGTCTCCTACAATGAGCAGTTCTTC,CASSISGVSYNEQFF
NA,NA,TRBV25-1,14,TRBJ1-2,TGTGCCAGCAGTGAACCGGGAGCGAACTATGGCTACACCTTC,CASSEPGANYGYTF
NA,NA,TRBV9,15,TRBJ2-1,TGTGCCAGCAGCGAAACGACAGGGGAGGGAGACGAGCAGTTCTTC,CASSETTGEGDEQFF
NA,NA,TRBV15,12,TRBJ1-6,TGTGCCACTACGGAGGGGAATTCACCCCTCCACTTT,CATTEGNSPLHF
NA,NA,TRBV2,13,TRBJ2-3,TGTGCCAGCAGAGGAGTGTGGCCAGATACGCAGTATTTT,CASRGVWPDTQYF
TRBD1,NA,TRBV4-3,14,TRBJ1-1,TGCGCCAGCAGCCAGGACAGGGTTGGGACTGAAGCTTTCTTT,CASSQDRVGTEAFF
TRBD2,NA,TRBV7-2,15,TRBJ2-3,TGTGCCAGCAGCTTTATTAGCGGGGCGACAGATACGCAGTATTTT,CASSFISGATDTQYF
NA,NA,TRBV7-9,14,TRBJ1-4,TGTGCCAGCAGCCTCGGGGCAGGGAGGGAAAAACTGTTTTTT,CASSLGAGREKLFF
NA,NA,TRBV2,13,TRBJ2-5,TGTGCCAGCAGTGAAAGGGCGGGAGAGACCCAGTACTTC,CASSERAGETQYF
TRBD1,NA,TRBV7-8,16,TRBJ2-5,TGTGCCAGCAGCTTAGATTCGACAGGGGTTAAAGAGACCCAGTACTTC,CASSLDSTGVKETQYF
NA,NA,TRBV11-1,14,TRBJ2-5,TGTGCCAGCAGCTTAGCACCGAGCCAAGAGACCCAGTACTTC,CASSLAPSQETQYF
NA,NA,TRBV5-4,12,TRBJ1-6,TGTGCCAGCAGTACTCCCAATTCACCCCTCCACTTT,CASSTPNSPLHF
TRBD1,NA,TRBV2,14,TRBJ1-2,TGTGCCAGCAGTGCCGGGACAGGGAAGTATGGCTACACCTTC,CASSAGTGKYGYTF
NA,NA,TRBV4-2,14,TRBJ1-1,TGTGCCAGCAGCCAAGCGGACAAGAACACTGAAGCTTTCTTT,CASSQADKNTEAFF
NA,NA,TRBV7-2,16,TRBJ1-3,TGTGCCAGCAGCTTAGCGCGACAGGTCTCTGGAAACACCATATATTTT,CASSLARQVSGNTIYF
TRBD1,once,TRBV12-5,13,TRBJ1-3,TGTGCTAGTGTTTGGACAGGTAGAAACACCATATATTTT,CASVWTGRNTIYF
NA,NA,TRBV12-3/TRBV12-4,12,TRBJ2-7,TGTGCCAGCAGTTCAGGCGCCTACGAGCAGTACTTC,CASSSGAYEQYF
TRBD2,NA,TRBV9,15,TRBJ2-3,TGTGCCAGCAGCCCTGGGGCTAGCGGGCCCTATACGCAGTATTTT,CASSPGASGPYTQYF
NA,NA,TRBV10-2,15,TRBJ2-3,TGCGCCAGCAGTGAGTCGCCGGTGAGCACAGATACGCAGTATTTT,CASSESPVSTDTQYF
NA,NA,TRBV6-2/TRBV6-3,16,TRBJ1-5,TGTGCCAGCAGTTACGGTGTCGGTGTAGGCAATCAGCCCCAGCATTTT,CASSYGVGVGNQPQHF
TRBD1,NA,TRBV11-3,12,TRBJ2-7,TGTGCCAGCTCGCAGGGGGCAGGGGAGCAGTACTTC,CASSQGAGEQYF
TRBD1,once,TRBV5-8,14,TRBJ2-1,TGTGCCAGCAGTCGCAGGGGGTCCTACAATGAGCAGTTCTTC,CASSRRGSYNEQFF
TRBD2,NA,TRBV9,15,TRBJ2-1,TGTGCCAGCAGCGTAGAGACTAGCGGGGACAATGAGCAGTTCTTC,CASSVETSGDNEQFF
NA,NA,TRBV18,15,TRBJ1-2,TGTGCCAGCTCACCACCTCGTTTAGGGGAGGGAGGCTACACCTTC,CASSPPRLGEGGYTF